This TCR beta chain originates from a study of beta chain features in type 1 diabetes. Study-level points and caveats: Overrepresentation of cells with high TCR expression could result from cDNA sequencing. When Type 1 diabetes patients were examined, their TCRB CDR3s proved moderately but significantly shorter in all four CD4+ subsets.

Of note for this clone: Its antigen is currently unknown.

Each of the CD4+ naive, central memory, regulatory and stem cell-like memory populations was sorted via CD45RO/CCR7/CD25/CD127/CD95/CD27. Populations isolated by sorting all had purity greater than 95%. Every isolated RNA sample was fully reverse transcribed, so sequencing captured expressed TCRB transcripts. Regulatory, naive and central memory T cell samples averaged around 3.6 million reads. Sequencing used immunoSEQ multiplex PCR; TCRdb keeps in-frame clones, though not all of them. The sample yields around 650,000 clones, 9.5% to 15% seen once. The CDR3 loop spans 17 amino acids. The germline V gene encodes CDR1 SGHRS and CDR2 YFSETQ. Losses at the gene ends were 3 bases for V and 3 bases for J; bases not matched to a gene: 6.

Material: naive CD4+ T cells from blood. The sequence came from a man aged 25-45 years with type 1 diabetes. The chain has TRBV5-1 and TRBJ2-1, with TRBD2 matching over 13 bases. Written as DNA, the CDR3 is TGCGCCAGCAGCTCCCGGACTAGCGGGGGCTTCTACAATGAGCAGTTCTTC. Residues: CASSSRTSGGFYNEQFF.